The subject of this entry is one T cell receptor beta chain. CDR1 MDHEN and CDR2 SYDVKM come from the germline V gene. The J segment lost 3 bases and the V segment lost 5 bases, leaving 5 bases of the junction unmatched. The CDR3 is made up of 14 amino acids. The sample is drawn from a study of blood T cell repertoires in COVID-19. Overall study: From the United States, Italy and Spain came samples of acute and convalescent COVID-19. In each case, the material was cDNA or gDNA derived from T cells, B-cell-depleted T cells, or PBMCs.

Original processing notes: Counts of nucleated cells, estimated from reference gene primer amplification, were obtained. The method was immunoSEQ multiplex PCR; TCRdb's version includes in-frame clones alone and lacks a portion of them. V, J and clone size derive from that table, while D and trimming were established from the DNA sequence. The repertoire consists of some 120,000 clones, with 88% occurring once and the leading ten covering 0.7% to 0.9%. The specimen was peripheral blood. This TCR derives from a woman in her 50s with active or convalescent COVID-19. V gene TRBV28 combines with J gene TRBJ2-3, with TRBD2 matching over 7 bases. The DNA of the CDR3 is TGTGCCAGCAGTAAGGCGGGAGCAACAGATACGCAGTATTTT. It codes for CASSKAGATDTQYF. The full variable domain, in which reference TRBV28 and TRBJ2-3 provide the parts outside the CDR3, is DVKVTQSSRYLVKRTGEKVFLECVQDMDHENMFWYRQDPGLGLRLIYFSYDVKMKEKGDIPEGYSVSREKKERFSLILESASTNQTSMYLCASSKAGATDTQYFGPGTRLTVL.